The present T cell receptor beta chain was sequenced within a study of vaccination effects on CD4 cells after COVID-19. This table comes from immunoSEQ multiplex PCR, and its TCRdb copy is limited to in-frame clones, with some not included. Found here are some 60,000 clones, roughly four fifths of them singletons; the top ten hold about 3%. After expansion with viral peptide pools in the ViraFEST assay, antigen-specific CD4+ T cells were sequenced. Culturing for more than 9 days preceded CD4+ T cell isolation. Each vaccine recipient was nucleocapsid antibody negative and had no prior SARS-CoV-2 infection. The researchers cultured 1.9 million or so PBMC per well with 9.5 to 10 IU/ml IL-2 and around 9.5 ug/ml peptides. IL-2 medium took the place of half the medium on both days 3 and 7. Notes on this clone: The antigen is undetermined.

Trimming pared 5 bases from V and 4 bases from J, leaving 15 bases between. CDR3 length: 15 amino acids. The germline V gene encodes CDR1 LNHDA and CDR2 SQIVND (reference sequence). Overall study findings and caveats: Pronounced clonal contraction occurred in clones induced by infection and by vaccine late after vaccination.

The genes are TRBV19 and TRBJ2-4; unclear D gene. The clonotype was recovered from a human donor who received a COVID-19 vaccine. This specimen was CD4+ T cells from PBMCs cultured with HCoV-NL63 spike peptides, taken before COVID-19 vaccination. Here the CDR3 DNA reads TGTGCCAGTAGTGCTTGGGCCCCTTCGAAAAACATTCAGTACTTC. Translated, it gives CASSAWAPSKNIQYF. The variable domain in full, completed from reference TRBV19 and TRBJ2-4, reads DGGITQSPKYLFRKEGQNVTLSCEQNLNHDAMYWYRQDPGQGLRLIYYSQIVNDFQKGDIAEGYSVSREKKESFPLTVTSAQKNPTAFYLCASSAWAPSKNIQYFGAGTRLSVL.